This T cell receptor beta chain originates from a study of response to subunit inactivated influenza vaccine. TCRdb independently ran MiXCR on the RT-PCR reads; one entry per CDR3 protein. The sample shows hundreds of thousands of distinct CDR3 sequences, less than 20% of them seen only once. The ends were cut back, 4 bases at V and 2 bases at J, with 13 bases in the middle. The CDR3 spans 15 residues. The V gene's germline CDR1 is ENHRY and CDR2 SYGVKD. The sample consisted of PBMCs from blood, taken more than 4 days after vaccination. The source of this sequence is a man in his fifties who received an inactivated influenza vaccine. The chain recombines TRBV10-3 with TRBJ2-3; TRBD2 is a possible D gene (7 bases). The CDR3 reads CAISVEGGITDTQYF. The CDR3 DNA reads TGTGCCATCAGTGTTGAGGGGGGGATCACAGATACGCAGTATTTT.